A single sample gave rise to the 5 T cell receptor beta chains below, sequenced in a study of a mutant IDH1 vaccine in newly diagnosed glioma. Time point specified: week 23, last vaccination. Topical imiquimod accompanied each vaccine dose, which consisted of 300 ug of mutant IDH1 20-mer peptide. These TCRs' antigens remain unknown. The protocol was immunoSEQ multiplex PCR, while the TCRdb copy is restricted to in-frame clones and leaves out a portion. The sample gives 65,000 or so clones, 85% of which show up once; roughly 4% is in the top ten. The sample was PBMCs, taken from a glioma patient whose treatment included an IDH1 peptide vaccine. The source of these receptors is a man aged 25 to 40 with glioma.

The chain couples TRBV7-8 to TRBJ2-7, with 8 positions matching TRBD1. This CDR3 is built from 15 residues. Germline V gives CDR1 SGHVS, CDR2 FQNEAQ. V was pared by 4 bases and J by 7 bases, with 12 bases of the junction left unmatched. CDR3 protein: CASSSLRQGKWEQYF. DNA of the CDR3: TGTGCCAGCAGCTCGTTGAGACAGGGGAAGTGGGAGCAGTACTTC.

The CDR3 spells CASSDGRYNEQFF. The CDR3 coding sequence is TGTGCCAGTAGTGACGGTCGGTACAATGAGCAGTTCTTC. The chain joins TRBV19 to TRBJ2-1, with no clear D. The CDR3 is 13 residues long. V shed 5 bases and J shed 4 bases, with 9 bases lying between them. Germline-derived CDR1 and CDR2 are LNHDA and SQIVND (reference sequence). Complete variable domain (other parts from reference TRBV19 and TRBJ2-1): DGGITQSPKYLFRKEGQNVTLSCEQNLNHDAMYWYRQDPGQGLRLIYYSQIVNDFQKGDIAEGYSVSREKKESFPLTVTSAQKNPTAFYLCASSDGRYNEQFFGPGTRLTVL.

V usage is TRBV10-2 and J usage is TRBJ1-1, with 8 bases lining up with TRBD1. The CDR3 consists of 15 residues. CDR1 and CDR2 from the germline V gene are WSHSY and SAAADI. V shed 8 bases and J 9 bases; nucleotides not matched to a gene: 17. The CDR3 loop is CASAQGRQGRVQAFF. CDR3 in DNA: TGCGCCAGCGCCCAGGGCAGACAGGGGCGAGTCCAAGCTTTCTTT.

The rearrangement uses TRBV4-1 and TRBJ2-3, with 8 positions matching TRBD2. After removal of 6 bases from V and 0 bases from J, the junction contained 11 bases not matched to a gene. The CDR3 sequence is 17 residues long. The germline V gene has CDR1 MGHRA and CDR2 YSYEKL. The CDR3 sequence: CASRGGQSGGSTDTQYF. The DNA for the CDR3 is TGCGCCAGCAGAGGAGGGCAGAGCGGGGGAAGCACAGATACGCAGTATTTT.

The chain is built from TRBV5-1 and TRBJ2-3, with D perhaps matching TRBD1 (6 bases). Trimming shortened V by 4 bases and J by 1 base, and 13 bases separated the two germline ends. Looked up from germline, CDR1 is SGHRS and CDR2 is YFSETQ. This CDR3 comprises 15 residues. CDR3 in DNA: TGCGCCAGCAGCCTGGGACACTCCGGCACAGATACGCAGTATTTT. It yields the protein CASSLGHSGTDTQYF. The whole variable domain, remainder taken from reference TRBV5-1 and TRBJ2-3, is KAGVTQTPRYLIKTRGQQVTLSCSPISGHRSVSWYQQTPGQGLQFLFEYFSETQRNKGNFPGRFSGRQFSNSRSEMNVSTLELGDSALYLCASSLGHSGTDTQYFGPGTRLTVL.